Below are 27 T cell receptor beta chains sequenced from a single sample in a study of CD8 T cells in Susac syndrome (dated by TCRdb to between 2018 and 2021). Receptor libraries were prepared by the immunoSEQ multiplex PCR assay. RNA was extracted using the RNeasy kit, and about 0.45 to 1 ug of the RNA was reverse transcribed with random hexamers. TCRdb cleaned the public reads at Q25 with fastp, built clones with MiXCR and kept in-frame beta chains. CDR3 protein duplicates are merged, each entry listing the most common genes and DNA. This sample holds 100,000 to 150,000 distinct CDR3 sequences; just under 95% were observed only once. The ten largest clonotypes hold about 0.28% of the sample. Material for sequencing was CD8+ T cells from PBMCs. Receptors were obtained from a human donor with Susac syndrome.

The chain recombines TRBV13 with TRBJ2-5; 7 bases line up with TRBD1. The V gene end was trimmed by 4 bases and the J gene end by 5 bases; junction bases not matched to a gene: 10. Germline loops: CDR1 PRHDT, CDR2 FYEKMQ (reference sequence). This CDR3 has 15 amino acids. The CDR3 loop reads CASSSGDSGVETQYF. CDR3 in DNA: TGTGCCAGCAGCTCTGGGGACAGCGGCGTGGAGACCCAGTACTTC.

Only one count was recorded for this clonotype. One end of the junction is discordant with germline, which a read error may explain. V gene TRBV7-9 combines with J gene TRBJ2-6, with D perhaps matching TRBD1 (5 bases). Germline V gene data show CDR1 as SEHNR and CDR2 as FQNEAQ (reference sequence). There are 14 residues in the CDR3. The CDR3 DNA reads as TGTGCCAGCAGCTTAGAGCAGGGATACAACTGGATTGCTTTC. Protein: CASSLEQGYNWIAF.

The chain combines TRBV9 with TRBJ2-1, with 10 bases aligning to TRBD2. Trimming took 3 bases from V and 0 from J; bases not matched to a gene: 0. Per the germline V gene, CDR1 is SGDLS and CDR2 is YYNGEE. There are 15 residues in the CDR3. CDR3: CASSASGSSYNEQFF. In nucleotides, the CDR3 is TGTGCCAGCAGCGCTAGCGGGAGCTCCTACAATGAGCAGTTCTTC. The full variable domain, rest sourced from reference TRBV9 and TRBJ2-1, is DSGVTQTPKHLITATGQRVTLRCSPRSGDLSVYWYQQSLDQGLQFLIQYYNGEERAKGNILERFSAQQFPDLHSELNLSSLELGDSALYFCASSASGSSYNEQFFGPGTRLTVL.

This rearrangement joins TRBV13 to TRBJ2-5; D could derive from TRBD1 or TRBD2 (5 bases each). Germline CDR1 and CDR2: PRHDT and FYEKMQ (reference sequence). The CDR3 is made up of 16 amino acids. Trimming left V 5 bases short and J 3 bases short, with 19 bases between. The CDR3 sequence: CASSPPFGAAEETQYF. DNA for the CDR3: TGTGCCAGCAGCCCGCCGTTCGGGGCAGCCGAAGAGACCCAGTACTTC.

V and J are TRBV12-3 or TRBV12-4 and TRBJ1-1; D remains ambiguous. CDR3 length: 13 amino acids. V lost 2 bases to trimming and J lost 3 bases, with 7 bases between them. The CDR3 reads CASSLTPDTEAFF. The CDR3 DNA reads TGTGCCAGCAGTTTAACCCCAGACACTGAAGCTTTCTTT.

This clonotype was detected only once. The chain links TRBV13 to TRBJ2-7; 7 bases line up with TRBD1. V was clipped by 8 bases and J by 0 bases; unmatched bases: 4. Germline V gene sequence: CDR1 PRHDT, CDR2 FYEKMQ (reference sequence). CDR3 size: 13 residues. CDR3 nucleotides: TGTGCCAGCTCACGGACAGGCTCCTACGAGCAGTACTTC. This translates into CASSRTGSYEQYF. Full variable domain (remainder filled in from reference TRBV13 and TRBJ2-7): AAGVIQSPRHLIKEKRETATLKCYPIPRHDTVYWYQQGPGQDPQFLISFYEKMQSDKGSIPDRFSAQQFSDYHSELNMSSLELGDSALYFCASSRTGSYEQYFGPGTRLTVT.

CDR3 residues: CASSLVGSSYEQYF. The CDR3 DNA is TGTGCCAGCAGCTTGGTGGGGAGCTCCTACGAGCAGTACTTC. J is TRBJ2-7 and V is TRBV5-6; possibly TRBD2 for D (5 bases). Germline assignment: CDR1 SGHDT and CDR2 YYEEEE. The V and J ends lost 0 bases and 0 bases respectively, with 7 bases between them. The CDR3 consists of 14 residues.

The gene calls are TRBV6-2 or TRBV6-3 and TRBJ2-1; D is possibly TRBD1 (6 bases). Trimming left V 5 bases short and J 3 bases short, with 14 bases between. Germline V gene data show CDR1 as MNHEY and CDR2 as SVGEGT. This CDR3 contains 15 residues. The CDR3 DNA follows: TGTGCCAGCAGTCGCCGGGACACCTACTACAATGAGCAGTTCTTC. Amino acid sequence: CASSRRDTYYNEQFF.

The CDR3 reads CASTPGGDYGYTF. The CDR3 bases are TGTGCCAGTACCCCAGGGGGCGACTATGGCTACACCTTC. J is TRBJ1-2 and V is TRBV19; TRBD1 aligns across 8 bases. Germline CDR1 LNHDA, CDR2 SQIVND (reference sequence). The trim removed 7 bases at V and 3 bases at J, leaving 4 bases unmatched. This CDR3 comprises 13 residues.

The chain combines TRBV5-4 with TRBJ2-3, with no clear D. Trimming shortened V by 7 bases and J by 0 bases, and 6 bases separated the two germline ends. Looked up from germline, CDR1 is SGHNT and CDR2 is YYREEE (reference sequence). The CDR3 loop spans 12 amino acids. This CDR3 reads CASSGSTDTQYF. CDR3 nucleotides: TGTGCCAGCTCCGGAAGCACAGATACGCAGTATTTT.

This chain uses TRBV9 with TRBJ2-5, with TRBD2 matching 7 bases. Germline V CDR1 and CDR2: SGDLS, YYNGEE. The CDR3 has 14 amino acids. The ends lost 0 bases at V and 3 bases at J; junction bases unmatched: 2. CDR3 bases: TGTGCCAGCAGCGTAGATGGGGGGGAAGAGACCCAGTACTTC. Amino acid sequence: CASSVDGGEETQYF.

J is TRBJ2-7 and V is TRBV7-9, with TRBD2 as a possible D gene (5 bases). Looked up from germline, CDR1 is SEHNR and CDR2 is FQNEAQ (reference sequence). The CDR3 contains 14 residues. Trimming took 3 bases from V and 6 from J, leaving 15 bases between them. CDR3 DNA: TGTGCCAGCAGCTTGGGCAGCGGCGCGACCGAGCAGTACTTC. Translating it yields CASSLGSGATEQYF.

The rearrangement joins TRBV29-1 to TRBJ1-2; D possibly corresponds to TRBD1 (5 bases). The germline V and J ends were trimmed by 1 base and 4 bases, with 13 bases remaining between them. Germline loops: CDR1 SQVTM, CDR2 ANQGSEA. CDR3 length: 14 amino acids. The CDR3 protein is CSVEGARGGYGYTF. DNA for the CDR3: TGCAGCGTTGAAGGGGCCCGGGGCGGCTATGGCTACACCTTC.

The V call is TRBV14, the J call TRBJ2-7; perhaps TRBD2 as D (5 bases). CDR1 is SGHDN and CDR2 is FVKESK in the germline V gene. The CDR3 is 11 residues long. Trimming took 4 bases from V and 5 from J, leaving 6 bases between them. The DNA for the CDR3 is TGTGCCAGCAGCCCGGGGAACGAGCAGTACTTC. It yields the protein CASSPGNEQYF.

The chain joins TRBV29-1 to TRBJ1-2; D not certain. Germline loops: CDR1 SQVTM, CDR2 ANQGSEA. Trimming removed 2 bases at V and 4 bases at J, with 14 bases between. The CDR3 is 14 residues long. CDR3 DNA sequence: TGCAGCGTTGAATGGACGGCGGGCCTCTATGGCTACACCTTC. Its translation: CSVEWTAGLYGYTF.

This clonotype was seen a handful of times. V and J are TRBV24-1 and TRBJ2-5, with 8 nucleotides matching TRBD1. Germline CDR1 KGHDR, CDR2 SFDVKD. The CDR3 totals 14 residues. V shed 3 bases and J 5 bases; nucleotides not matched to a gene: 4. The DNA of the CDR3 is TGTGCCACCAGTGATCCCGGACAGGGCGAGACCCAGTACTTC. Translating gives CATSDPGQGETQYF.

This clonotype was recorded once. This chain links TRBV30 with TRBJ1-6, with 8 bases identical to TRBD1. The CDR3 totals 14 residues. V lost 2 bases and J lost 7; bases outside the gene matches: 4. From germline, CDR1 is GTSNPN and CDR2 SVGIG (reference sequence). CDR3 protein: CAWSPGQENSPLHF. In nucleotides, the CDR3 is TGTGCCTGGAGTCCGGGACAGGAGAATTCACCCCTCCACTTT.

The genes are TRBV29-1 and TRBJ2-1; tentatively, D is TRBD2 (6 bases). This CDR3 contains 13 residues. From germline, CDR1 is SQVTM and CDR2 ANQGSEA. V was cut by 6 bases and J by 5 bases, with 14 bases left in between. The chain's CDR3 is CSVEYRRDNEQFF. CDR3 nucleotide sequence: TGCAGCGTCGAATACAGGAGGGACAATGAGCAGTTCTTC.

The genes are TRBV4-3 and TRBJ1-6; D might be TRBD1 (6 bases). The V end was cut by 0 bases, the J end by 7 bases, with 16 bases between. The CDR3 consists of 17 residues. Germline-derived CDR1 and CDR2 are LGHNA and YSLEER. The CDR3 spells CASSQDWGRGWNSPLHF. CDR3 in DNA: TGCGCCAGCAGCCAAGATTGGGGCAGGGGCTGGAATTCACCCCTCCACTTT.

This chain uses TRBV5-1 with TRBJ2-5, with a possible D match to TRBD2 (5 bases). This CDR3 comprises 14 residues. Per germline, CDR1 SGHRS and CDR2 YFSETQ. V was cut by 0 bases and J by 1 base, with 7 bases left in between. Here the CDR3 reads CASSLGAVQETQYF. As DNA, the CDR3 is TGCGCCAGCAGCTTGGGAGCGGTCCAAGAGACCCAGTACTTC.

The chain carries TRBV9 and TRBJ2-6, with unresolved D. V lost 3 bases and J 4 bases, leaving 11 bases between the germline ends. The CDR3 sequence is 15 residues long. Germline V gene data show CDR1 as SGDLS and CDR2 as YYNGEE. CDR3 amino acids: CASSDPSWGANVLTF. Written as DNA, the CDR3 is TGTGCCAGCAGCGACCCAAGTTGGGGGGCCAACGTCCTGACTTTC.

This rearrangement joins TRBV7-9 to TRBJ1-5, with 7 bases matching TRBD1. CDR1 and CDR2 (germline): SEHNR, FQNEAQ (reference sequence). With V trimmed by 4 bases and J by 4 bases, 7 bases remained unmatched. The length of the CDR3 is 15 residues. The CDR3 DNA reads TGTGCCAGCAGCTCCAATAAACAGGGGAATCAGCCCCAGCATTTT. Translated, it gives CASSSNKQGNQPQHF.

The V gene is TRBV7-9, the J gene TRBJ2-7, with 8 bases that match TRBD1. V gave up 10 bases and J gave up 1 base; unmatched junction bases: 15. CDR1 and CDR2 (germline): SEHNR, FQNEAQ (reference sequence). The CDR3 consists of 16 residues. CDR3 bases: TGTGCCACCAACCCAGGGGGCGCATCTTCGTCCTACGAGCAGTACTTC. Protein product: CATNPGGASSSYEQYF.

The V and J genes are TRBV29-1 and TRBJ2-2; possibly TRBD1 for D (6 bases). V was trimmed by 1 base and J by 0 bases, leaving 12 bases between them. This CDR3 region has 16 residues. The germline CDR1 and CDR2 sequences are SQVTM and ANQGSEA. CDR3 loop: CSVEGQQGTNTGELFF. The DNA of the CDR3 is TGCAGCGTTGAAGGGCAACAGGGTACGAACACCGGGGAGCTGTTTTTT.

This clonotype has only one observation. This chain uses TRBV5-1 with TRBJ1-1; D may be TRBD1 (5 bases). This CDR3 comprises 15 residues. Trimming pared 4 bases from V and 2 bases from J, leaving 15 bases between. Per germline, CDR1 SGHRS and CDR2 YFSETQ. Written as DNA, the CDR3 is TGCGCCAGCAGCGAGAGTTGGGACGGTAACACTGAAGCTTTCTTT. Protein sequence: CASSESWDGNTEAFF.

The rearrangement joins TRBV20-1 to TRBJ1-2, with D possibly TRBD1 on 6 matching bases. Germline CDR1 and CDR2: DFQATT and SNEGSKA (reference sequence). The CDR3 is 13 residues long. The ends were cut back, 5 bases at V and 7 bases at J, with 17 bases in the middle. The CDR3 DNA sequence: TGCAGTGCTTCAACGGGGGGCGAGCTTGGCTACACCTTC. As protein: CSASTGGELGYTF.

The chain has TRBV5-1 and TRBJ2-3, with 15 bases aligning to TRBD2. Germline lookup yields CDR1 SGHRS and CDR2 YFSETQ. This CDR3 is built from 19 residues. The trim removed 7 bases at V and 0 bases at J, leaving 12 bases unmatched. This CDR3 is CASGNTGTSGGSSTDTQYF. CDR3 coding DNA: TGCGCCAGCGGAAACACCGGGACTAGCGGGGGGTCTAGCACAGATACGCAGTATTTT.